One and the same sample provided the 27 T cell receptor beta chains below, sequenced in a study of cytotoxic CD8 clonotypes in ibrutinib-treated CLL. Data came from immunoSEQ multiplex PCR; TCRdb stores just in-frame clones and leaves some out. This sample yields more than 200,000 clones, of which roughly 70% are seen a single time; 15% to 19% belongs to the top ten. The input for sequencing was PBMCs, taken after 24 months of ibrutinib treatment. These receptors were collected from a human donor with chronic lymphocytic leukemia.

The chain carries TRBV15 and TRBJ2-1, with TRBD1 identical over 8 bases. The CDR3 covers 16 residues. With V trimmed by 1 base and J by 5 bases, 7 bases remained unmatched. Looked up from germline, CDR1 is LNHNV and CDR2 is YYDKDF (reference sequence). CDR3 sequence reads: CATSRGDRSLNNEQFF. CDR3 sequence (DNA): TGTGCCACCAGCAGAGGGGACAGGAGCCTAAACAATGAGCAGTTCTTC.

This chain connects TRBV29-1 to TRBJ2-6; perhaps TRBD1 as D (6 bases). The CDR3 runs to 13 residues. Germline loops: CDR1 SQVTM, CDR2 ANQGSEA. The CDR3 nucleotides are TGCACCGCACAGGGCTCTGGGGCCAACGTCCTGACTTTC. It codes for CTAQGSGANVLTF.

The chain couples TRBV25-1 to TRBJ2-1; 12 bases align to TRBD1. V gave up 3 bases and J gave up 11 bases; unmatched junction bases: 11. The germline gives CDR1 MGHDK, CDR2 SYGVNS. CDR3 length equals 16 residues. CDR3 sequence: CASSDALGTGGEKQFF. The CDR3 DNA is TGTGCCAGCAGTGACGCCCTTGGGACAGGGGGCGAAAAGCAGTTCTTC.

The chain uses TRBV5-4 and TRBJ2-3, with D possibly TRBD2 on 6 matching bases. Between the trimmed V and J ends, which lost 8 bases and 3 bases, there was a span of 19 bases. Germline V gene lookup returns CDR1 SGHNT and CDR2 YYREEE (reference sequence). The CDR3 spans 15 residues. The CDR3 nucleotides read TGTGCCAGTAGTCTCGACGGGAGCGAGACAGATACGCAGTATTTT. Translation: CASSLDGSETDTQYF.

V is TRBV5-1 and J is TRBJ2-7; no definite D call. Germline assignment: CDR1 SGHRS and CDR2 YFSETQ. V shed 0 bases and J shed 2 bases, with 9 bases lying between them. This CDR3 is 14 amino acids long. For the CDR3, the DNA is TGCGCCAGCAGCTTGGTAGGGCCACCCTACGAGCAGTACTTC. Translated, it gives CASSLVGPPYEQYF.

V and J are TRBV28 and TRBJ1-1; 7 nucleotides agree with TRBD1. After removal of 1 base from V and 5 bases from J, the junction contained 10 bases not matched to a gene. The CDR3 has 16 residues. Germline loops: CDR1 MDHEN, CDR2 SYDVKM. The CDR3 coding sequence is TGTGCCAGCAGTTTATCCGAGACAGGGACTAAGACTGAAGCTTTCTTT. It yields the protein CASSLSETGTKTEAFF.

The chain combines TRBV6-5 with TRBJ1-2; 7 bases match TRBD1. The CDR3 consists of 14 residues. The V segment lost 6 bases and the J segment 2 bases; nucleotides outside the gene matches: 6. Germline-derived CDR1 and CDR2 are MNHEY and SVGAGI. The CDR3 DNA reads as TGTGCCAGCAGCGGGACAGCTCTAAACTATGGCTACACCTTC. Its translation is CASSGTALNYGYTF.

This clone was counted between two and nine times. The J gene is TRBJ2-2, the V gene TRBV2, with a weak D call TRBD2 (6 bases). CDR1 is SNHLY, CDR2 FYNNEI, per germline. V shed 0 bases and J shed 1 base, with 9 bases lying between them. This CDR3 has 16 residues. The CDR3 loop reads CASSEAAGLNTGELFF. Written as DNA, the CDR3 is TGTGCCAGCAGTGAAGCTGCGGGGTTGAACACCGGGGAGCTGTTTTTT.

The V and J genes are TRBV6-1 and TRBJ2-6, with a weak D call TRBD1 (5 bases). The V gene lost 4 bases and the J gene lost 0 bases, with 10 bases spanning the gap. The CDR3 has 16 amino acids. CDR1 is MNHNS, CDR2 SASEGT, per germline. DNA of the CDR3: TGTGCCAGCAGTGGACAGTGGTACTCTGGGGCCAACGTCCTGACTTTC. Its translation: CASSGQWYSGANVLTF.

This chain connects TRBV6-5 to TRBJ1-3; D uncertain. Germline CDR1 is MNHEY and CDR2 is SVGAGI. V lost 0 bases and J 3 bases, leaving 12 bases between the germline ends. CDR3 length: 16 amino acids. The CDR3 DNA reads TGTGCCAGCAGTTACTCGGCAGGACGGTTTGGAAACACCATATATTTT. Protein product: CASSYSAGRFGNTIYF.

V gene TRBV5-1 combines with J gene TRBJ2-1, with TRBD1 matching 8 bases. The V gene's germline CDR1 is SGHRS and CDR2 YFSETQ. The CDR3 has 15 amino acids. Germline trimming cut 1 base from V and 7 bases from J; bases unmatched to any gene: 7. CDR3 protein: CASSLQGADGNEQFF. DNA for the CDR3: TGCGCCAGCAGCTTGCAGGGGGCGGACGGTAATGAGCAGTTCTTC. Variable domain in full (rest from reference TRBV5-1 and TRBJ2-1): KAGVTQTPRYLIKTRGQQVTLSCSPISGHRSVSWYQQTPGQGLQFLFEYFSETQRNKGNFPGRFSGRQFSNSRSEMNVSTLELGDSALYLCASSLQGADGNEQFFGPGTRLTVL.

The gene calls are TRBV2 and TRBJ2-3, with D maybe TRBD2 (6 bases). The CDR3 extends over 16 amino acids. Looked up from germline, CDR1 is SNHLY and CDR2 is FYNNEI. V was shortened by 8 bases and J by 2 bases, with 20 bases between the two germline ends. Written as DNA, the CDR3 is TGTGCCAGCGGCTGGGCGGGCGCGGGGAACACAGATACGCAGTATTTT. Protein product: CASGWAGAGNTDTQYF.

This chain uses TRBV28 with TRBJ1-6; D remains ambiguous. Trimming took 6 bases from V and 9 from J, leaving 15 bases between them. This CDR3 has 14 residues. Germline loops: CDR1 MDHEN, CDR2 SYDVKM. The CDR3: CASSPFSDFSPLHF. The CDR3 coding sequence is TGTGCCAGCAGCCCCTTCTCTGATTTTTCACCCCTCCACTTT.

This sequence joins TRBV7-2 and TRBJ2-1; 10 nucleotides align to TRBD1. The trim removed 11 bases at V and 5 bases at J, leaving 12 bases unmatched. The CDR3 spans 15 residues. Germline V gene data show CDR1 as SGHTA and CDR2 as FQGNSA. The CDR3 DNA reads TGTGCCGAAGGGGGGACAGGGGCGATCCACAATGAGCAGTTCTTC. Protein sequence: CAEGGTGAIHNEQFF.

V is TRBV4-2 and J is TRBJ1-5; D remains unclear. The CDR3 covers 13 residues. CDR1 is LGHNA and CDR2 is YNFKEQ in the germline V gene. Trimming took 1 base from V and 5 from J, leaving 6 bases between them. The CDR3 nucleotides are TGTGCCAGCAGCCAAGCCCGTGATCAGCCCCAGCATTTT. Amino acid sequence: CASSQARDQPQHF.

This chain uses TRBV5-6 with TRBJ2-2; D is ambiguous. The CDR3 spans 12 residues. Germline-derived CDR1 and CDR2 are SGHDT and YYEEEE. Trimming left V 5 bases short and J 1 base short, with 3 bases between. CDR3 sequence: CASSWNTGELFF. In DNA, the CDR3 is TGTGCCAGCAGTTGGAACACCGGGGAGCTGTTTTTT. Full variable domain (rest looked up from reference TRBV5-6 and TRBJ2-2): DAGVTQSPTHLIKTRGQQVTLRCSPKSGHDTVSWYQQALGQGPQFIFQYYEEEERQRGNFPDRFSGHQFPNYSSELNVNALLLGDSALYLCASSWNTGELFFGEGSRLTVL.

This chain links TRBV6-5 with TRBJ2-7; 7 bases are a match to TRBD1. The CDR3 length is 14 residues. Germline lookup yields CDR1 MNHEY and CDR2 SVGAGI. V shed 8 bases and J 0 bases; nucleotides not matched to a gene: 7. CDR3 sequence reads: CASYRGPSSYEQYF. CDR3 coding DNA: TGTGCCAGCTACAGGGGCCCCAGCTCCTACGAGCAGTACTTC.

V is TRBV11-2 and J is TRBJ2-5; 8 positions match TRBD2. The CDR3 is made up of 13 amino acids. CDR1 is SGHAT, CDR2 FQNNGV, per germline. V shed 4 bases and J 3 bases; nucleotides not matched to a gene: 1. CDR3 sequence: CASSSGLEETQYF. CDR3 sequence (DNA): TGTGCCAGCAGCTCGGGACTAGAAGAGACCCAGTACTTC. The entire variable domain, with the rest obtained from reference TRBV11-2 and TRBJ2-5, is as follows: EAGVAQSPRYKIIEKRQSVAFWCNPISGHATLYWYQQILGQGPKLLIQFQNNGVVDDSQLPKDRFSAERLKGVDSTLKIQPAKLEDSAVYLCASSSGLEETQYFGPGTRLLVL.

The CDR3 coding sequence is TGCAGCGTCGCAAAACCGCTCTCGGGGGGTGGCTACACCTTC. Protein product: CSVAKPLSGGGYTF. The chain combines TRBV29-1 with TRBJ1-2, with a weak D call TRBD1 (5 bases). The V end lost 6 bases, the J end lost 7 bases, and 21 bases lay between the germline ends. The CDR3 has 14 residues. Germline CDR1 is SQVTM and CDR2 is ANQGSEA.

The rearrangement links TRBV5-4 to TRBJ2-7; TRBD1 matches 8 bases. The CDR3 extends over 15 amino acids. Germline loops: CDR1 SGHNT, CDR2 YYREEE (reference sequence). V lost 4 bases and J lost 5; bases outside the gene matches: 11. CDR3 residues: CASSPSGTGTNEQYF. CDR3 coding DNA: TGTGCCAGCAGCCCCTCGGGGACAGGAACTAACGAGCAGTACTTC.

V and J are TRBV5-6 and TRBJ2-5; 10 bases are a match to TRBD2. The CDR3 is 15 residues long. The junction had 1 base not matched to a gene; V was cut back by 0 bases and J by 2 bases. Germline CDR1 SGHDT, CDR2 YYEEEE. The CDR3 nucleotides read TGTGCCAGCAGCTTGGCTAGCGGGAGTCAAGAGACCCAGTACTTC. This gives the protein CASSLASGSQETQYF.

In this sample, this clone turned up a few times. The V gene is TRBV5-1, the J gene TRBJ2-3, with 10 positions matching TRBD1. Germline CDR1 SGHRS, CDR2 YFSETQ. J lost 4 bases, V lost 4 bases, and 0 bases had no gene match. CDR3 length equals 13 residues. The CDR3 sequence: CASSGQGADTQYF. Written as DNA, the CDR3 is TGCGCCAGCAGCGGACAGGGGGCAGATACGCAGTATTTT.

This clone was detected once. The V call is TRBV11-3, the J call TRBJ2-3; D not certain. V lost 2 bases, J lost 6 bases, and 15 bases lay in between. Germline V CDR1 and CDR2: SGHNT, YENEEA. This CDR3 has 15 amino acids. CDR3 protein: CASSLTPAARDTQYF. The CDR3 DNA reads TGTGCCAGCAGCTTAACACCGGCCGCGCGGGATACGCAGTATTTT. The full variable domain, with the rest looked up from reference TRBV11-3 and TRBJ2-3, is EAGVVQSPRYKIIEKKQPVAFWCNPISGHNTLYWYLQNLGQGPELLIRYENEEAVDDSQLPKDRFSAERLKGVDSTLKIQPAELGDSAVYLCASSLTPAARDTQYFGPGTRLTVL.

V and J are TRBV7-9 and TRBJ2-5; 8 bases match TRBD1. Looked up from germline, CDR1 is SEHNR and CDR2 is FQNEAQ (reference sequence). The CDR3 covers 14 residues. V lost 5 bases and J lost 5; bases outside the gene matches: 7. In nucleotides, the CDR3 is TGTGCCAGCAGCAAGACAGGGGAACGGGAGACCCAGTACTTC. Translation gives CASSKTGERETQYF.

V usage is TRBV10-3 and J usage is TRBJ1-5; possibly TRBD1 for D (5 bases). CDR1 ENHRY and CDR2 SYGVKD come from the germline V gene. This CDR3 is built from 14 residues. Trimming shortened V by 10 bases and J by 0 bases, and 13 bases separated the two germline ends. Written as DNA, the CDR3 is TGTGCCACCGGGGGGGTAGGTAGCAATCAGCCCCAGCATTTT. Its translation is CATGGVGSNQPQHF.

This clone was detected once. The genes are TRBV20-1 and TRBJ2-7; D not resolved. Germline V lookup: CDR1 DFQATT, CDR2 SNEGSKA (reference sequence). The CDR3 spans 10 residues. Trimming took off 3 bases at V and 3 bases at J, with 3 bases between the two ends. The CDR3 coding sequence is TGCAGTGCTAGCGACTACGAGCAGTACTTC. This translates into CSASDYEQYF.

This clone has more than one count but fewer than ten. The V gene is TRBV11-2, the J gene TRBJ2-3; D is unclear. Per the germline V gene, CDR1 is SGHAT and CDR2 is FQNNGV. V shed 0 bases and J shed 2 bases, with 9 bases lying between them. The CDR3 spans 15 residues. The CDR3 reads CASSLDIAYTDTQYF. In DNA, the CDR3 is TGTGCCAGCAGCTTAGACATTGCCTACACAGATACGCAGTATTTT.